One and the same sample provided the 6 T cell receptor beta chains below, sequenced in a study of control samples from healthy donors and cancer patients (TCRdb year 2020). Libraries were made using the immunoSEQ multiplex PCR assay. The source is immuneACCESS, and TCRdb retained only in-frame sequences with V and J called. Part of the clones is not carried over; for the studies checked, unresolved V genes explain less than half of this, and the remainder is unexplained. The sample records over 100,000 clones, about 89% of which are singletons. The ten largest make up roughly a sixth of the sample. Sequencing used blood. These receptors were collected from a woman aged 45-65 years in good health.

The chain links TRBV4-1 to TRBJ2-2; no clear D. The ends were cut back, 1 base at V and 6 bases at J, with 12 bases in the middle. The CDR3 loop spans 15 amino acids. Per germline, CDR1 MGHRA and CDR2 YSYEKL. CDR3 loop: CASSQGLIFSGELFF. CDR3 DNA: TGCGCCAGCAGCCAAGGACTGATATTCTCCGGGGAGCTGTTTTTT.

This clone has just one count. The chain couples TRBV5-4 to TRBJ1-2; tentatively, D is TRBD1 (6 bases). CDR3 length: 16 amino acids. Germline V gene sequence: CDR1 SGHNT, CDR2 YYREEE (reference sequence). V was clipped by 3 bases and J by 4 bases, with 19 bases between them. In DNA, the CDR3 is TGTGCCAGCAGCTCCGACCCGGGGGGCGCAGGCTATGGCTACACCTTC. Its protein product is CASSSDPGGAGYGYTF.

This chain uses TRBV7-2 with TRBJ2-7; 9 bases agree with TRBD2. Trimming took 6 bases from V and 3 from J; bases not matched to a gene: 9. This CDR3 contains 15 residues. Looked up from germline, CDR1 is SGHTA and CDR2 is FQGNSA. As DNA, the CDR3 is TGTGCCAGCAGAGCTAGCGGGACCGCTCTCTACGAGCAGTACGTC. Translated, it gives CASRASGTALYEQYV.

The CDR3 DNA is TGTGCCAGCAGCTTAGGTGGGGGCGAGACCCAGTACTTC. Its protein is CASSLGGGETQYF. The rearrangement links TRBV7-2 to TRBJ2-5; D may be TRBD1 (6 bases). The CDR3 sequence is 13 residues long. V was pared by 1 base and J by 5 bases, with 8 bases between. Per the germline V gene, CDR1 is SGHTA and CDR2 is FQGNSA.

As concerns this clone: The identical CDR3 is also encoded by other nucleotide sequences in the sample. J is TRBJ1-1 and V is TRBV7-9; 7 nucleotides align to TRBD1. Trimming cost V 2 bases and J 0 bases; bases outside gene matches: 3. In germline, CDR1 is SEHNR, CDR2 FQNEAQ (reference sequence). The CDR3 has 15 amino acids. The CDR3 coding sequence is TGTGCCAGCAGCTTATCTGGGACAGTGAACACTGAAGCTTTCTTT. Translating gives CASSLSGTVNTEAFF.

V is TRBV6-5 and J is TRBJ2-7, with D possibly TRBD1 on 6 matching bases. The CDR3 runs 14 residues. Germline assignment: CDR1 MNHEY and CDR2 SVGAGI. Trimming removed 9 bases from V and 2 bases from J, with 17 bases in between. The CDR3 nucleotides read TGTGCCAGTACTCCTCCCAGGGGCCCCTACGAGCAGTACTTC. Encoded protein: CASTPPRGPYEQYF.